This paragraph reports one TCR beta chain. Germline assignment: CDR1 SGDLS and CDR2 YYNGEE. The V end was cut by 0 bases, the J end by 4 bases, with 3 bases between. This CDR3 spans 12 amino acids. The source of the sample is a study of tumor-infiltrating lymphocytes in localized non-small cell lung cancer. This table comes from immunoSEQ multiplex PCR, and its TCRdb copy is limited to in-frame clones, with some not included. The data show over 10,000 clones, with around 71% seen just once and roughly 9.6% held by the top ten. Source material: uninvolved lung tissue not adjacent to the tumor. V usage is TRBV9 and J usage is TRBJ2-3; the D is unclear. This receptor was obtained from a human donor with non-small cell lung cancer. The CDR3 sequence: CASSVEADTQYF. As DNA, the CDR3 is TGTGCCAGCAGCGTAGAAGCAGATACGCAGTATTTT.